The entry that follows covers one TCR beta chain sequence. The target antigen is unknown. These data are taken from a study of PD-L1 blockade in urothelial cancer. Study information: Among blood samples, the median T cell count was approximately 150,000.

Study conclusions and caveats: Durable-benefit patients showed greater tumor-associated blood clone expansion at 3 weeks.

The table came from immunoSEQ multiplex PCR; TCRdb's copy has only in-frame clones and leaves some out. Found here are tens of thousands of clones, approximately 77% of them singletons; the top ten hold about 4%. Time point denoted: pretreatment peripheral blood. CDR3 size: 16 residues. The V segment lost 4 bases and the J segment 4 bases; nucleotides outside the gene matches: 8. Germline V CDR1 and CDR2: LNHNV, YYDKDF (reference sequence). The chain employs TRBV15 and TRBJ2-3, with 10 bases aligning to TRBD1. This clonotype was obtained from a man between 65 and 80 years old with urothelial cancer. The sample in question was PBMCs, obtained around atezolizumab (anti-PD-L1) treatment. The CDR3 is CATSTTDRGLADTQYF. The CDR3 coding sequence is TGTGCCACCAGCACCACCGACAGGGGGCTAGCAGATACGCAGTATTTT.